The source of this T cell receptor (beta chain) is a study of beta chain features in type 1 diabetes. Study-level information: Patients were similar to healthy donors in age and gender (as well as in cell yields).

CD45RO/CCR7/CD25/CD127/CD95/CD27 staining was used to isolate CD4+ naive, central memory, regulatory and stem cell-like memory cells by sorting. The isolated RNA, all of it, was reverse transcribed, so expressed TCRB transcripts were what got sequenced. Sequencing was performed with immunoSEQ multiplex PCR; in TCRdb, only in-frame clones are kept and a portion is missing. The sample records hundreds of thousands of clones, about 14% being singletons. General study results and limits: Equally in patients and controls, PCR might preferentially amplify shorter templates. All four CD4+ subsets from Type 1 diabetes patients carried moderately but significantly shorter TCRB CDR3s. Any role of HLA type in TCRB rearrangement remained unresolved here.

Germline V gene lookup returns CDR1 SQVTM and CDR2 ANQGSEA. With 5 bases clipped from V and 5 bases from J, the junction kept 11 bases outside the gene matches. This CDR3 has 14 residues. In the case of this clone: Its matching antigen is unknown.

The sequencing sample was made of naive CD4+ T cells from blood. The TCR originated in a man aged 18 to 29 with type 1 diabetes. The chain recombines TRBV29-1 with TRBJ2-5, with 7 nucleotides matching TRBD1. The CDR3 loop is CSVQGGPGSETQYF. The CDR3 DNA reads TGCAGCGTTCAAGGGGGCCCGGGGAGTGAGACCCAGTACTTC.